This T cell receptor beta chain appears in the sequencing data of a study of CD8+CD57+ T cells in acquired aplastic anemia. Germline V gene lookup returns CDR1 SGHVS and CDR2 FQNEAQ. Trimming shortened V by 7 bases and J by 5 bases, and 20 bases separated the two germline ends. The CDR3 is 15 residues long. This clonotype was observed at least ten times. Template material for TCR beta VDJ and CDR3 profiling consisted of genomic DNA. TCRdb called the reads again in MiXCR, with one record for every CDR3 protein. Of approximately 200,000 distinct CDR3 sequences in the sample, around 50% were seen once. Sequencing involved patients with CD8+CD57+ cell expansion previously shown by flow cytometry.

What was sequenced was sorted CD4+, CD8+, or CD8+CD57+ T cells (not recorded which) from PBMCs. The V and J genes are TRBV7-8 and TRBJ2-5; perhaps D is TRBD1 or TRBD2 (6 bases each). The sequence was collected from a human donor with aplastic anemia. Here the CDR3 reads CASIKGGGPEETQYF. The CDR3 DNA follows: TGTGCCAGCATCAAAGGTGGGGGGCCAGAGGAGACCCAGTACTTC.